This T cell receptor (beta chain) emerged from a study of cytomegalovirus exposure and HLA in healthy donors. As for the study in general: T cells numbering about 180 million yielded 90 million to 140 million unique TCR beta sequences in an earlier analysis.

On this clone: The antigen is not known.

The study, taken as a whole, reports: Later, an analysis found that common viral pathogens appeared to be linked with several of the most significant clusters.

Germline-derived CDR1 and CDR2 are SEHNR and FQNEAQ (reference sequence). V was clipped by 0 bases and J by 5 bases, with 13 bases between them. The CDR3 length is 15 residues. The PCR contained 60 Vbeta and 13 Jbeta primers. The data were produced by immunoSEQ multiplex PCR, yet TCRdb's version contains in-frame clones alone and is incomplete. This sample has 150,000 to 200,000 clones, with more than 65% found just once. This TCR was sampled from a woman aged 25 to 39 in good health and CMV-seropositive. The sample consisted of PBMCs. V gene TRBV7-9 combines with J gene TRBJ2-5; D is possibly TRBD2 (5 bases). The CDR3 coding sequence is TGTGCCAGCAGCTTAGCAAGGCGGGCCCAGGAGACCCAGTACTTC. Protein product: CASSLARRAQETQYF.